This TCR beta chain was captured by sequencing in a study of tumor-infiltrating lymphocytes in oesophageal squamous cell carcinoma. MiXCR was run by TCRdb on the PCR reads, yielding one entry per CDR3 protein. The table has about 20,000 distinct CDR3 sequences, around 40% seen once; the top ten hold about 6.8%. From germline, CDR1 is SGHTS and CDR2 YDEGEE. The CDR3 has 14 amino acids. V lost 4 bases, J lost 6 bases, and 13 bases lay in between. This clonotype appeared many times. V and J are TRBV5-8 and TRBJ2-2; a weak D match, TRBD1 (6 bases). The sample consisted of blood. This sequence originates from a male donor with esophageal squamous cell carcinoma. In nucleotides, the CDR3 is TGTGCCAGCAGCCGGGGACACATCGCCGGGGAGCTGTTTTTT. Translating it yields CASSRGHIAGELFF.